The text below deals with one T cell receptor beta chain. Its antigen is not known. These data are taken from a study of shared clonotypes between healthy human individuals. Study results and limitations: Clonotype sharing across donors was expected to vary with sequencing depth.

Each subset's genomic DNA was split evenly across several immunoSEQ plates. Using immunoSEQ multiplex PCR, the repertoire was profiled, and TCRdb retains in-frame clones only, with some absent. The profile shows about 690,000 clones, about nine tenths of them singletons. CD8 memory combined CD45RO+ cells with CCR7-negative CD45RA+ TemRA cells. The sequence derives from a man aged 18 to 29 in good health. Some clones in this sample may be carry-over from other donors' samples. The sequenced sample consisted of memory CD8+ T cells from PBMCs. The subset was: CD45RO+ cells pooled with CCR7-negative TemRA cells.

The CDR3 loop is CASSFFRGDTEAFF. The CDR3 bases are TGTGCCAGCAGCTTTTTTCGAGGTGACACTGAAGCTTTCTTT. The chain combines TRBV5-5 with TRBJ1-1; D remains ambiguous. This CDR3 is built from 14 residues. The germline V gene encodes CDR1 SGHKS and CDR2 YYEKEE (reference sequence). Trimming removed 2 bases at V and 3 bases at J, with 11 bases between.